Presented here are 6 T cell receptor beta chains from one specimen sequenced in a study of breast tumors, draining lymph nodes, adjacent tissues. The lymph nodes were axillary draining lymph nodes from breast cancer patients. TCRdb re-called the multiplex PCR reads with MiXCR, one entry per CDR3 protein. Of around 130,000 distinct CDR3 sequences in the sample, 20% were seen once. The sample taken for sequencing was axillary lymph node tissue. All receptors come from a female donor with breast cancer. Some clones in this sample may be carry-over from other donors' samples.

This clonotype has a count of ten or more. The gene calls are TRBV27 and TRBJ2-7; TRBD1 aligns across 8 bases. The germline V gene encodes CDR1 MNHEY and CDR2 SMNVEV (reference sequence). The V and J ends lost 2 bases and 5 bases, in that order; junction bases with no gene match: 5. This CDR3 spans 14 amino acids. CDR3 sequence (DNA): TGTGCCAGCAGTTTACTGGACAGGGCTCACGAGCAGTACTTC. Its translation: CASSLLDRAHEQYF.

This clonotype came up many times. This sequence joins TRBV5-1 and TRBJ1-2, with 7 positions matching TRBD1. The CDR3 covers 14 residues. J gave up 7 bases and V 6 bases, and 12 bases lay outside the gene matches. The V gene's germline CDR1 is SGHRS and CDR2 YFSETQ. CDR3 in DNA: TGCGCCAGCAACCCCGGGACAGACAAGCTTGGCTACACCTTC. Encoded protein: CASNPGTDKLGYTF.

A remark on this clonotype: Being one base from a much bigger clone, this may be a read error. V and J are TRBV5-1 and TRBJ2-1; D is unresolved. Per the germline V gene, CDR1 is SGHRS and CDR2 is YFSETQ. The CDR3 is made up of 16 amino acids. CDR3 amino acids: CASSLVRPGSYNEQLF. The CDR3 region has the DNA TGCGCCAGCAGCTTGGTGCGCCCCGGCTCCTACAATGAGCAGTTGTTC.

To note about this clonotype: A single base separates this from a much larger clone, so it may be a read error. The J gene is TRBJ2-7, the V gene TRBV6-1; D is undetermined. This CDR3 is 13 amino acids long. CDR1 MNHNS and CDR2 SASEGT come from the germline V gene. CDR3 residues: CASRLTDIYGQYF. The CDR3 nucleotides are TGTGCCAGCAGGCTCACAGATATCTACGGGCAGTACTTC.

On this clonotype: A read error may explain this, as a much larger clone is one base away. The chain combines TRBV12-5 with TRBJ2-1; 7 bases line up with TRBD2. After removal of 2 bases from V and 5 bases from J, the junction contained 6 bases not matched to a gene. This CDR3 has 15 residues. Germline lookup yields CDR1 LGHNT and CDR2 FRNRAP. The CDR3 nucleotides are TGTGCTAGTGGTTTGAATGGCGGGAGCCACAATGAGCAGTTCTTC. Translation: CASGLNGGSHNEQFF.

Of note for this clonotype: Germline is not matched at one junction end, which may reflect a read error. The chain has TRBV14 and TRBJ2-1; 14 bases align to TRBD2. Per germline, CDR1 SGHDN and CDR2 FVKESK. The CDR3 runs 17 residues. CDR3 amino acids: CASSLEVGLAGGNEQLF. The CDR3 nucleotides read TGTGCCAGCAGCTTGGAGGTCGGACTAGCGGGAGGCAATGAGCAGCTCTTC.